This TCR beta chain was retrieved from a study of T cell responses to AZD1222 COVID-19 vaccine. Study-level results: Spike-wide vaccine-associated CD4 TCRs dominated at 160-218 and 743-854. No repertoire was sampled before or during the peak T cell response, only after it. Seropositive status at baseline applied to only a handful of AZD1222 recipients.

The table came from immunoSEQ multiplex PCR; TCRdb's copy has only in-frame clones and leaves some out. This sample carries over 110,000 clones, 75% to 90% of them seen once, and the ten largest clones take approximately 1.8%. Whether given at about 4 or about 12 weeks, second doses were pooled. Of note for this clone: Its antigen is undetermined.

The CDR3 sequence is 15 residues long. V gave up 2 bases and J gave up 0 bases, with 6 bases separating them. The germline gives CDR1 SGHDT, CDR2 YYEEEE. This chain connects TRBV5-6 to TRBJ2-6, with no clear D. This receptor was taken from an adult who received the AZD1222 COVID-19 vaccine. Sequencing was performed on peripheral blood, taken 28 days after the second AZD1222 dose. This chain's CDR3 is CASSLRFSGANVLTF. CDR3 sequence (DNA): TGTGCCAGCAGCTTAAGATTCTCTGGGGCCAACGTCCTGACTTTC.